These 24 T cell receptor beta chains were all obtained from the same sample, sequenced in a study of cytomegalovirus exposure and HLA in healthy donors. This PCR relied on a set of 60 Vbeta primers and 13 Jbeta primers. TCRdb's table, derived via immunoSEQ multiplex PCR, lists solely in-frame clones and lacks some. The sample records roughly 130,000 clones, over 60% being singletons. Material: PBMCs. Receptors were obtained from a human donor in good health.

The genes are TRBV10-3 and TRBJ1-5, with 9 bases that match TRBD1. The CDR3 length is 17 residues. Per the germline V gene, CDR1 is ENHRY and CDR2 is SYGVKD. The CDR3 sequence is CATGTGNRGVSNQPQHF. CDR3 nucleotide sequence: TGTGCGACCGGGACAGGGAATAGAGGGGTTAGCAATCAGCCCCAGCATTTT.

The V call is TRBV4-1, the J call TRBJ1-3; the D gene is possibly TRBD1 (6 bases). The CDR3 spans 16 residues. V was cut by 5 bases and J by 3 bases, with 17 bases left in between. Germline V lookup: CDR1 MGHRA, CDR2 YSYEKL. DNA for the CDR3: TGCGCCAGCAGCTTAGGGGGGGAGTCAGTTGGAAACACCATATATTTT. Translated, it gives CASSLGGESVGNTIYF.

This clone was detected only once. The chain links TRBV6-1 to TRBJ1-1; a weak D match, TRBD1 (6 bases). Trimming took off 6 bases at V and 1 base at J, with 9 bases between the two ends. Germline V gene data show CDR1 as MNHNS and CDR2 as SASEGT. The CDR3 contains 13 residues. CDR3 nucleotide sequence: TGTGCCAGCAGAGGACAGCCGAACACTGAAGCTTTCTTT. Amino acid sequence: CASRGQPNTEAFF.

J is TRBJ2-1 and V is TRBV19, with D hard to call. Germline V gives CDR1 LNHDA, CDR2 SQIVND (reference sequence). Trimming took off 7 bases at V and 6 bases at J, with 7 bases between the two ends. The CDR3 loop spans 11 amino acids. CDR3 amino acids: CASKWANEQFF. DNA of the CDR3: TGTGCCAGTAAATGGGCCAATGAGCAGTTCTTC.

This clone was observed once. CDR3 in amino acids: CASSPRQSYSNQPQHF. In nucleotides, the CDR3 is TGTGCCAGCAGCCCGAGACAGAGCTATAGCAATCAGCCCCAGCATTTT. The chain uses TRBV5-6 and TRBJ1-5; TRBD1 might be the D (5 bases). V was shortened by 4 bases and J by 0 bases, with 14 bases between the two germline ends. CDR1 SGHDT and CDR2 YYEEEE come from the germline V gene. CDR3 size: 16 residues.

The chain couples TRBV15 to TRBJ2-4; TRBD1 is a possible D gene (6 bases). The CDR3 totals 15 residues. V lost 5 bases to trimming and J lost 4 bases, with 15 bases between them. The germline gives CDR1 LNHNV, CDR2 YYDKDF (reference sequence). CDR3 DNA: TGTGCCACCAGCGGTTCCGGGACACCAAAAAACATTCAGTACTTC. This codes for CATSGSGTPKNIQYF.

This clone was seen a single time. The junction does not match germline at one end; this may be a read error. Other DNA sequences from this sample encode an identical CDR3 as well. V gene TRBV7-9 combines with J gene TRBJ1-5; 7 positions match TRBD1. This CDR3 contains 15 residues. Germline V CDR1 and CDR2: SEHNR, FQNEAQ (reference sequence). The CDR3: CASSGSIDRAQPQHF. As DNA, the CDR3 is TGTGCTAGCAGCGGAAGTATCGACAGGGCCCAGCCCCAGCATTTT.

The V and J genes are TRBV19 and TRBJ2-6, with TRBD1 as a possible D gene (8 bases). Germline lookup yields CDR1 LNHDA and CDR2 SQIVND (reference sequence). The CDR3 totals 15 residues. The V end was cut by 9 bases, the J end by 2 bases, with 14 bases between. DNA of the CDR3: TGTGCCAGCAGGGGGCGGGGGACTGGGGCCAACGTCCTGACTTTC. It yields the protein CASRGRGTGANVLTF.

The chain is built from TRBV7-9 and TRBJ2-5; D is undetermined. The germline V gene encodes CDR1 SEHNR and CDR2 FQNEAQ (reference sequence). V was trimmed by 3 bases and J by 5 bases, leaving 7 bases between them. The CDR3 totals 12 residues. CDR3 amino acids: CASSFVLETQYF. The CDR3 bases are TGTGCCAGCAGCTTTGTCTTGGAGACCCAGTACTTC.

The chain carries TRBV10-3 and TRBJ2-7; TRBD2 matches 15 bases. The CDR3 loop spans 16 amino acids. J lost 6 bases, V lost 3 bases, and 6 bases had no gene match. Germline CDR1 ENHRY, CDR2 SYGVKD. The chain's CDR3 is CAISDLRTSGGGEQYF. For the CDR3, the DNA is TGTGCCATCAGTGACCTGAGGACTAGCGGGGGGGGCGAGCAGTACTTC.

The CDR3 here is CASSLDRGKGTQYF. For the CDR3, the DNA is TGCGCCAGCAGCTTGGACAGGGGGAAGGGTACGCAGTATTTT. The chain uses TRBV5-1 and TRBJ2-3; 8 positions match TRBD1. The CDR3 loop spans 14 amino acids. Germline trimming cut 0 bases from V and 8 bases from J; bases unmatched to any gene: 5. Germline V gene sequence: CDR1 SGHRS, CDR2 YFSETQ.

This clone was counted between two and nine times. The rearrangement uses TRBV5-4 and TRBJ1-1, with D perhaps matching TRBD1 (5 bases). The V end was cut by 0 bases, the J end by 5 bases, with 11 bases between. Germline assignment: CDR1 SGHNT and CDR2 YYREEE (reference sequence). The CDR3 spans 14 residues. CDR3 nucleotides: TGTGCCAGCAGCTTGGGGGGGGAAGTAACTGAAGCTTTCTTT. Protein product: CASSLGGEVTEAFF.

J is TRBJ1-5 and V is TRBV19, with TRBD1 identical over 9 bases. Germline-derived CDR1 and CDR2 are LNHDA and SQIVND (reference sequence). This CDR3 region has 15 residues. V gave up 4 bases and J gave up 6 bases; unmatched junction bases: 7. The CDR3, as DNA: TGTGCCAGTAGTAGGGGACAGGGAGCGGGTCAGCCCCAGCATTTT. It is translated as CASSRGQGAGQPQHF. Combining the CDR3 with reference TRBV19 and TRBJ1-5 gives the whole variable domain DGGITQSPKYLFRKEGQNVTLSCEQNLNHDAMYWYRQDPGQGLRLIYYSQIVNDFQKGDIAEGYSVSREKKESFPLTVTSAQKNPTAFYLCASSRGQGAGQPQHFGDGTRLSIL.

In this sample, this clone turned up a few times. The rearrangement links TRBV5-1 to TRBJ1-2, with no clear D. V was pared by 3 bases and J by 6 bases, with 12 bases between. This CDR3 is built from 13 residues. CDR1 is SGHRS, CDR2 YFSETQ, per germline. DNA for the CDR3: TGCGCCAGCAGCTCCCGGGGTGCAGATGGCTACACCTTC. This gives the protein CASSSRGADGYTF.

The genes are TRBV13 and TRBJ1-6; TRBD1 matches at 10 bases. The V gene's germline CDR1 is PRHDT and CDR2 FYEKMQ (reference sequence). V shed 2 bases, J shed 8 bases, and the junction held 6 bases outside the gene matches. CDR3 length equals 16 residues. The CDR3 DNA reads TGTGCCAGCAGCTTAACCCCCGGGACAGGGGATTCACCCCTCCACTTT. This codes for CASSLTPGTGDSPLHF.

CDR3 nucleotide sequence: TGCGCCAGCAGCCAAGGGCTTGGGCCTGAAGCTTTCTTT. This codes for CASSQGLGPEAFF. This rearrangement joins TRBV4-1 to TRBJ1-1; no definite D call. Germline CDR1 reads MGHRA; CDR2 reads YSYEKL. The CDR3 covers 13 residues. The V and J ends lost 1 base and 6 bases respectively, with 9 bases between them.

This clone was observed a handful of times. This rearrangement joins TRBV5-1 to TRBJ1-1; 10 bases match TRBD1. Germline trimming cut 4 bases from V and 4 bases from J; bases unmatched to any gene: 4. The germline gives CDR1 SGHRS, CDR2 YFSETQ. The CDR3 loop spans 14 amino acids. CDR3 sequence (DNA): TGCGCCAGCAGCGTTGGACAGGGGGGCACTGAAGCTTTCTTT. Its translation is CASSVGQGGTEAFF.

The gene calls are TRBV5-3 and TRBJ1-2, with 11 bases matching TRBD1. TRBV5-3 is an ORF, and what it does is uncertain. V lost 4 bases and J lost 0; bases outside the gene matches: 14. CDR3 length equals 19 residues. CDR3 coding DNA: TGTGCCAGAAGCCCCGGACAGGGGGCAGCCACCCTTCCTAACTATGGCTACACCTTC. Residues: CARSPGQGAATLPNYGYTF.

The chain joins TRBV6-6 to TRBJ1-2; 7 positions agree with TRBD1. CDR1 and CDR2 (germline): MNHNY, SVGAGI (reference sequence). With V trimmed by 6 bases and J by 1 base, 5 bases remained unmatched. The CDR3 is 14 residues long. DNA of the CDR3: TGTGCCAGCAGAACAGGGGTGGTTAACTATGGCTACACCTTC. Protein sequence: CASRTGVVNYGYTF.

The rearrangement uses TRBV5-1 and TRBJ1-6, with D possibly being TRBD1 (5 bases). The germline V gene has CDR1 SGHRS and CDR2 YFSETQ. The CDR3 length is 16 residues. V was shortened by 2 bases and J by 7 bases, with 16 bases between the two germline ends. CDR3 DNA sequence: TGCGCCAGCAGCTTATTTCAGGGAACCTCGAATTCACCCCTCCACTTT. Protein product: CASSLFQGTSNSPLHF. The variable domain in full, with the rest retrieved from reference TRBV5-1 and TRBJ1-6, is KAGVTQTPRYLIKTRGQQVTLSCSPISGHRSVSWYQQTPGQGLQFLFEYFSETQRNKGNFPGRFSGRQFSNSRSEMNVSTLELGDSALYLCASSLFQGTSNSPLHFGNGTRLTVT.

Written as DNA, the CDR3 is TGCGCCAGCAGCGAAATACTAGCGGGGGATCAAGAGACCCAGTACTTC. Its protein is CASSEILAGDQETQYF. V is TRBV5-1 and J is TRBJ2-5; TRBD2 aligns across 11 bases. Per germline, CDR1 SGHRS and CDR2 YFSETQ. V gave up 4 bases and J gave up 2 bases; unmatched junction bases: 7. The CDR3 sequence is 16 residues long.

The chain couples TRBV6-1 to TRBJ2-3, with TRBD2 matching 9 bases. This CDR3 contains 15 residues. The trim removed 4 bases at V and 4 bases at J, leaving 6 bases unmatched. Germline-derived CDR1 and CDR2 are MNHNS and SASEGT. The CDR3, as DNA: TGTGCCAGCAGTGCCCCGGGACTAGCCGCAGATACGCAGTATTTT. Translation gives CASSAPGLAADTQYF.

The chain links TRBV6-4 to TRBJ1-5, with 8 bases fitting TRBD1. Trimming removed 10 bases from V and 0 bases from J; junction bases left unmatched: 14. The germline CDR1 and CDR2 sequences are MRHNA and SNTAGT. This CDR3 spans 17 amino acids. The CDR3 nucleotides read TGTGCCATCTACCGGACAGGGCACATCCCTAGCAATCAGCCCCAGCATTTT. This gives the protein CAIYRTGHIPSNQPQHF.

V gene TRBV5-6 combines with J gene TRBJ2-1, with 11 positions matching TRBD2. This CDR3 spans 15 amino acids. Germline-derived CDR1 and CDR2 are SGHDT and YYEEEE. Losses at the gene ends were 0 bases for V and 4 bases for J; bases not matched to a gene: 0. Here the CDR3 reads CASSLVAGGYNEQFF. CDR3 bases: TGTGCCAGCAGCTTGGTAGCGGGGGGGTACAATGAGCAGTTCTTC.